This is a list of T cell receptor beta chains from one sample in a study of blood T cell repertoires in COVID-19. Data came from immunoSEQ multiplex PCR; TCRdb stores just in-frame clones and leaves some out. The top ten hold 2.3% of the sample, which has under 150,000 clones, about 86% seen once. The specimen was PBMCs or T cells enriched from blood (not recorded which). These receptors were obtained from a woman in her fifties or sixties who had recovered from COVID-19. Both conserved end residues are part of each CDR3. The D gene is left open where the match is weak. Size values are once, few and many counts, or a class for expanded clones, and some rows have none.

abundance | d_gene | j_gene | v_gene | len | CDR3nt | CDR3aa
once | TRBD1 | TRBJ2-7 | TRBV19 | 15 | TGTGCCAGTAGTAGGGGGACAGGGATCTCCTACGAGCAGTACTTC | CASSRGTGISYEQYF
NA | NA | TRBJ1-1 | TRBV15 | 15 | TGTGCCACCAGCAGAGATTGGGGCTTGAACACTGAAGCTTTCTTT | CATSRDWGLNTEAFF
once | TRBD1 | TRBJ1-2 | TRBV6-5 | 15 | TGTGCCAGCAGTTACTCTACAGGGGGCCTCTATGGCTACACCTTC | CASSYSTGGLYGYTF
NA | NA | TRBJ2-7 | TRBV20-1 | 11 | TGCAGTGCGGGGCGCGCCAGGGAGCAGTACTTC | CSAGRAREQYF
NA | NA | TRBJ2-5 | TRBV5-1 | 15 | TGCGCCAGCAGCTTGGGGGCAAGAACTGGAGAGACCCAGTACTTC | CASSLGARTGETQYF
NA | NA | TRBJ1-2 | TRBV4-3 | 15 | TGCGCCAGCAGCCAGGGCACAACAGGAGACTATGGCTACACCTTC | CASSQGTTGDYGYTF
NA | TRBD1 | TRBJ1-2 | TRBV6-5 | 13 | TGTGCCAGCAGTTCCGGACAGGACTATGGCTACACCTTC | CASSSGQDYGYTF
NA | NA | TRBJ2-1 | TRBV7-3 | 16 | TGTGCCAGCAGCACACGAGCGGGTTTCTCCTACAATGAGCAGTTCTTC | CASSTRAGFSYNEQFF
NA | NA | TRBJ1-1 | TRBV28 | 13 | TGTGCCAGCAGTTCGCCCTCCGTAGCTCAAGCTTTCTTT | CASSSPSVAQAFF
NA | TRBD1 | TRBJ1-5 | TRBV3-1/TRBV3-2 | 18 | TGTGCCAGCAGCCAAGATTCTGGGACAGGGGGCCTGAGACAGCCCCAGCATTTT | CASSQDSGTGGLRQPQHF
NA | NA | TRBJ2-7 | TRBV19 | 15 | TGTGCCAGTAGTAGAGAAAGGGACGGGGGATACGAGCAGTACTTC | CASSRERDGGYEQYF
NA | TRBD1 | TRBJ1-2 | TRBV7-2 | 16 | TGTGCCAGCAGCCTCCCGGGACAGGGTCCTTCCTATGGCTACACCTTC | CASSLPGQGPSYGYTF
NA | NA | TRBJ2-5 | TRBV4-1 | 15 | TGCGCCAGCAGCCAAGAAAAGAGGTACCAAGAGACCCAGTACTTC | CASSQEKRYQETQYF
NA | NA | TRBJ1-1 | TRBV29-1 | 15 | TGCAGCGTTGAAGTCCAACAGGGACGGAACACTGAAGCTTTCTTT | CSVEVQQGRNTEAFF
NA | NA | TRBJ2-3 | TRBV7-3 | 13 | TGTGCCAGCAGGGGCCAGGGTGCGGATACGCAGTATTTT | CASRGQGADTQYF
NA | TRBD2 | TRBJ2-7 | TRBV10-3 | 11 | TGTGCCATGGCTAGCGGCTACGAGCAGTACTTC | CAMASGYEQYF
NA | TRBD2 | TRBJ2-7 | TRBV5-6 | 17 | TGTGCCAGCAGCTGGGGGGATCGCCTAGCGGGGGCCTACGAGCAGTACTTC | CASSWGDRLAGAYEQYF
NA | TRBD1 | TRBJ1-4 | TRBV3-1/TRBV3-2 | 15 | TGTGCCAGCAGCCTGGGACAGGGGACCCTCACTGAACTGTTTTTT | CASSLGQGTLTELFF
NA | TRBD2 | TRBJ2-3 | TRBV4-1 | 19 | TGCGCCAGCAGCCAAGCCTCCGGGACTAGCGGGGGGATCACAGATACGCAGTATTTT | CASSQASGTSGGITDTQYF
NA | NA | TRBJ1-3 | TRBV5-1 | 16 | TGCGCCAGCAGCCGACAGGCCCCCCTCTCTGGAAACACCATATATTTT | CASSRQAPLSGNTIYF
NA | NA | TRBJ1-3 | TRBV3-1/TRBV3-2 | 16 | TGTGCCAGCAGCCAAATGATGGGACTATCTGGAAACACCATATATTTT | CASSQMMGLSGNTIYF
NA | NA | TRBJ2-7 | TRBV7-9 | 15 | TGTGCCAGCAGCGCCCGGGACACCCTCTCCTACGAGCAGTACTTC | CASSARDTLSYEQYF
NA | NA | TRBJ1-1 | TRBV24-1 | 14 | TGTGCCACCAGTGATAGTGGCAGGCCGGATGAAGCTTTCTTT | CATSDSGRPDEAFF
few | NA | TRBJ2-7 | TRBV19 | 14 | TGTGCCAGTAGTATGTCACCCGGAGGACACGAGCAGTACTTC | CASSMSPGGHEQYF
NA | NA | TRBJ2-2 | TRBV2 | 12 | TGTGCCCCGCAGTTAAACACCGGGGAGCTGTTTTTT | CAPQLNTGELFF
NA | TRBD1 | TRBJ1-5 | TRBV7-2 | 15 | TGTGCCAGCAGCTTGGACAGGGGTAGCAATCAGCCCCAGCATTTT | CASSLDRGSNQPQHF
NA | NA | TRBJ1-2 | TRBV13 | 15 | TGTGCCAGCAGCCCCCGGGACACTCTTAACTATGGCTACACCTTC | CASSPRDTLNYGYTF
once | TRBD1 | TRBJ1-2 | TRBV19 | 15 | TGTGCCAGTAGTACCCCGCGACAGGGGGCGAAAGGCTACACCTTC | CASSTPRQGAKGYTF
NA | NA | TRBJ2-2 | TRBV4-3 | 14 | TGCGCCAGCAGCTCTCAGGGAAACACCGGGGAGCTGTTTTTT | CASSSQGNTGELFF
NA | NA | TRBJ1-3 | TRBV30 | 17 | TGTGCCTGGAGTGATTACATAGGCAGGGCAGAAGGAAACACCATATATTTT | CAWSDYIGRAEGNTIYF
NA | TRBD1 | TRBJ2-3 | TRBV3-1/TRBV3-2 | 15 | TGTGCCAGCAGCCAAGATGGCAGGGGGTTAGATACGCAGTATTTT | CASSQDGRGLDTQYF
NA | NA | TRBJ2-7 | TRBV7-9 | 15 | TGTGCCAGCAGCTTACTAGAGGGTGCCTACGAGGGGCAGTACTTC | CASSLLEGAYEGQYF
NA | NA | TRBJ2-5 | TRBV5-1 | 15 | TGCGCCAGCAGCTTGTCGGGGAACCCAGAAGAGACCCAGTACTTC | CASSLSGNPEETQYF
NA | NA | TRBJ2-3 | TRBV7-2 | 16 | TGTGCCAGCAGCTCATTGGCGGGGGCTCGCGGGGATACGCAGTATTTT | CASSSLAGARGDTQYF
NA | NA | TRBJ1-5 | TRBV27 | 14 | TGTGCCAGCAGTCTAGACCGAGACAATCAGCCCCAGCATTTT | CASSLDRDNQPQHF
NA | TRBD1 | TRBJ2-7 | TRBV29-1 | 13 | TGCAGCGGCACGGACAGGGAAGGCTACGAGCAGTACTTC | CSGTDREGYEQYF
NA | TRBD1 | TRBJ1-2 | TRBV24-1 | 13 | TGTGCCACCAGTGATCGACAGGGAGGCGGCTACACCTTC | CATSDRQGGGYTF
NA | NA | TRBJ2-3 | TRBV13 | 11 | TGTGCCAGCAGCTTACGAGATACGCAGTATTTT | CASSLRDTQYF
NA | NA | TRBJ2-7 | TRBV15 | 13 | TGTGCCACCAGCAGATACCTAGCGCGGGAGCAGTACTTC | CATSRYLAREQYF
NA | TRBD2 | TRBJ2-3 | TRBV7-2 | 13 | TGTGCCAGCAGCTTGACTAGCGACGGCACGCAGTATTTT | CASSLTSDGTQYF
NA | NA | TRBJ2-7 | TRBV11-3 | 12 | TGTGCCAGCAGCTTAGTCCAGGACGAGCAGTACTTC | CASSLVQDEQYF